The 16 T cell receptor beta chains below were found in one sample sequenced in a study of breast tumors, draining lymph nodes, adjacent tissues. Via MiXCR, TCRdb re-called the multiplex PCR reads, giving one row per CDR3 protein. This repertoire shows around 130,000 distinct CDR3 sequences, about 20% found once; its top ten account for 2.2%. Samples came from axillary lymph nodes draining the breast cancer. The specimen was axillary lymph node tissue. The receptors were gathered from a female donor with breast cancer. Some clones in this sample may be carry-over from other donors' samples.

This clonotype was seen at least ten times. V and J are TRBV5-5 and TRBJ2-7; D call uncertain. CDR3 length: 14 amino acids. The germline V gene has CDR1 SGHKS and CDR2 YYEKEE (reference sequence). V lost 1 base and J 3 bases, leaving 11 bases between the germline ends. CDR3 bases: TGTGCCAGCAGCTTGACAGAAGGATACTACGAGCAGTACTTC. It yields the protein CASSLTEGYYEQYF.

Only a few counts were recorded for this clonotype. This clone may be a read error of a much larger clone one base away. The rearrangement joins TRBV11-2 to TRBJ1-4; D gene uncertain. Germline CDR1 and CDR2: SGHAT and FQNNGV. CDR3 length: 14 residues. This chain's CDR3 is CASSPSGENDKLFF. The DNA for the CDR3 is TGTGCCAGCAGCCCGTCTGGAGAAAATGATAAACTGTTTTTT.

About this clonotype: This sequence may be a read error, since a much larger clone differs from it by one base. The CDR3 region has the DNA TGTGCCAGCAGTGACAGGGATAGCAATCAGCCCCGGCATTTT. Residues: CASSDRDSNQPRHF. This sequence joins TRBV6-5 and TRBJ1-5, with 7 bases identical to TRBD1. Germline loops: CDR1 MNHEY, CDR2 SVGAGI. The CDR3 runs to 14 residues.

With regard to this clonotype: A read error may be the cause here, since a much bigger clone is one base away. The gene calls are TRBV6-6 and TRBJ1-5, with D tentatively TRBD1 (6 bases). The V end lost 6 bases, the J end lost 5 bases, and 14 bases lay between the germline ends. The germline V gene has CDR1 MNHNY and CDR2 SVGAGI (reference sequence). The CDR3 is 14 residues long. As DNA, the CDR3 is TGTGCCAGCAGCTCAACAGGGAGCGATCAGCCCCAGCATTTT. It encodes CASSSTGSDQPQHF.

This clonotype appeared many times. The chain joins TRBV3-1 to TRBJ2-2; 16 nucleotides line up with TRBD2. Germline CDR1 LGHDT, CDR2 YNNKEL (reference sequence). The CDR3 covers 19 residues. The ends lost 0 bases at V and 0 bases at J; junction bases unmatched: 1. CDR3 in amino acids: CASSQEGLAGGTNTGELFF. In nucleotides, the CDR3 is TGTGCCAGCAGCCAAGAGGGACTAGCGGGAGGGACGAACACCGGGGAGCTGTTTTTT.

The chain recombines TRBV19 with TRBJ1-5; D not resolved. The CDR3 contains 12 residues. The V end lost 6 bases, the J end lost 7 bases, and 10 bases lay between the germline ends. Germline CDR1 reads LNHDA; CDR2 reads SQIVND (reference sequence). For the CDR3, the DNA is TGTGCCAGTAGCCCCTACAGCCAGCCCCAGCATTTT. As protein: CASSPYSQPQHF.

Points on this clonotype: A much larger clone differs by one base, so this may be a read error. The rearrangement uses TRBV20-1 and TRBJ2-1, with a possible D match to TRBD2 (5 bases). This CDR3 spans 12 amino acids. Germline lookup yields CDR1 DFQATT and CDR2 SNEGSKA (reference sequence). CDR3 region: CSASPGYSEQFF. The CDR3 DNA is TGCAGTGCTAGTCCGGGGTACAGTGAGCAGTTCTTC.

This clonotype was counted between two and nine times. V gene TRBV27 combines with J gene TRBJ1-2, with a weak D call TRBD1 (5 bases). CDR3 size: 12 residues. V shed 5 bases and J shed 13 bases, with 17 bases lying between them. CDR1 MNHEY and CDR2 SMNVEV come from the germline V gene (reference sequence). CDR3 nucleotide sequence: TGTGCCAGCAGTCCAAGAATCGGGGGTCCCACCTTC. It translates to CASSPRIGGPTF.

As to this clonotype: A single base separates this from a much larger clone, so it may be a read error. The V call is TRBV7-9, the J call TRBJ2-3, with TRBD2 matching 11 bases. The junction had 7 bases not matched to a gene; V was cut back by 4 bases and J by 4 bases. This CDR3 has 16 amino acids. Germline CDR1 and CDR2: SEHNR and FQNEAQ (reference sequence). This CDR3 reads CASSSRLAGNADTQYF. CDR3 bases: TGTGCCAGCAGCTCCCGACTAGCGGGAAACGCAGATACGCAGTATTTT.

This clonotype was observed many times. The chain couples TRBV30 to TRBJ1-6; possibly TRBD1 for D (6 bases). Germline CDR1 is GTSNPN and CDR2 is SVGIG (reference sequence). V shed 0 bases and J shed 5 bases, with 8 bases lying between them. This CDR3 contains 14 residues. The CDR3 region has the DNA TGTGCCTGGAGTGTTGGACAGCATAATTCACCCCTCCACTTT. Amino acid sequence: CAWSVGQHNSPLHF.

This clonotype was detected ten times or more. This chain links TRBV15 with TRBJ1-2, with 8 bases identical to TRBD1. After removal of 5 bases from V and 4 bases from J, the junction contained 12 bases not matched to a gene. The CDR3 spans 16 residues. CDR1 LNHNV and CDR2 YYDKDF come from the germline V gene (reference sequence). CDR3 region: CATSGGRMGQAYGYTF. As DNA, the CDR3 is TGTGCCACCAGCGGAGGGCGCATGGGACAGGCCTATGGCTACACCTTC.

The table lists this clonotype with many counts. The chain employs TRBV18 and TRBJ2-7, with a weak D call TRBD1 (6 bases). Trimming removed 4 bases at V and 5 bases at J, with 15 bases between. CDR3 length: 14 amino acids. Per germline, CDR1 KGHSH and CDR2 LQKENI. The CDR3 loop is CASSQTRDTNEQYF. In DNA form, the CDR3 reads TGTGCCAGCTCACAAACCCGGGACACCAACGAGCAGTACTTC.

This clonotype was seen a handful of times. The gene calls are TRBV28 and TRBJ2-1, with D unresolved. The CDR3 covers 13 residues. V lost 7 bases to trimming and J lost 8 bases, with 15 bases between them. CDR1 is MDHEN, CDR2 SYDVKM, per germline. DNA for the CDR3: TGTGCCAGCAACATCGGACGCTGGGATGAGCAGTTCTTC. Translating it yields CASNIGRWDEQFF.

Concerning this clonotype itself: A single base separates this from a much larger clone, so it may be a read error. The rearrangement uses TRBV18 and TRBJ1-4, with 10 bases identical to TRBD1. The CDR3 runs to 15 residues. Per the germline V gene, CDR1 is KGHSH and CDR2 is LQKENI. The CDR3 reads CASSPNRDRGEKLLF. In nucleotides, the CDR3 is TGTGCCAGCTCACCCAACCGGGACAGGGGTGAAAAACTGCTTTTT.

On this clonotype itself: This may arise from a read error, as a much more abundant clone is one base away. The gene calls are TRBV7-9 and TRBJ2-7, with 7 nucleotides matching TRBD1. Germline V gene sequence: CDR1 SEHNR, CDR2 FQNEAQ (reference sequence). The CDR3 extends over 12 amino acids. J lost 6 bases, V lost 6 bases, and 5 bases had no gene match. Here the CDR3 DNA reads TGTGCCAGCAGGACAGGGAAGGGCGAGCAGTACTTC. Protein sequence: CASRTGKGEQYF.

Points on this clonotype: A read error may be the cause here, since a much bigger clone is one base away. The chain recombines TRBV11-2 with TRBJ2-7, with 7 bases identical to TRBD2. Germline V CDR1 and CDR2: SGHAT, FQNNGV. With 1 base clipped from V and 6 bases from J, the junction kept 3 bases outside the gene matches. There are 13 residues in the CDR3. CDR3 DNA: TGTGCCAGCAGCTTAGCTGGGGAGGGCGAGCAGTACTTC. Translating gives CASSLAGEGEQYF.